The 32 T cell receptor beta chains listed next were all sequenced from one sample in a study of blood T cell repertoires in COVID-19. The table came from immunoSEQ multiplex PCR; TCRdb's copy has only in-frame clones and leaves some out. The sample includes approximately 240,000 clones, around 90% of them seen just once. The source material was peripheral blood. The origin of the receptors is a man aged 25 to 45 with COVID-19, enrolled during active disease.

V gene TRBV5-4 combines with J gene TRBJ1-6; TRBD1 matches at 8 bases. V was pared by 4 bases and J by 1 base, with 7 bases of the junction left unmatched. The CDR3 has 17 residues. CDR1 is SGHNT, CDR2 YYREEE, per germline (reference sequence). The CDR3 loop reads CASSDGQGGSYNSPLHF. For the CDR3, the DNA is TGTGCCAGCAGCGATGGACAGGGAGGGTCCTATAATTCACCCCTCCACTTT.

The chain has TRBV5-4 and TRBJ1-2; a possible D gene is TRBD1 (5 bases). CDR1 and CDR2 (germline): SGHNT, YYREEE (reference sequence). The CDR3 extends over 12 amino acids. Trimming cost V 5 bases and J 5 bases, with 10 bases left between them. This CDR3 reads CASSTDRYGYTF. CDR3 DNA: TGTGCCAGCAGTACCGACAGATATGGCTACACCTTC.

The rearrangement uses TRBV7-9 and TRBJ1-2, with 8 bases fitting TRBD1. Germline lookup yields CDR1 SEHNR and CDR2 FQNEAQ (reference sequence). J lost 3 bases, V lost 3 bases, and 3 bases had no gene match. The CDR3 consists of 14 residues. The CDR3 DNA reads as TGTGCCAGCAGCTTGCCGACAGGGGACTATGGCTACACCTTC. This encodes CASSLPTGDYGYTF.

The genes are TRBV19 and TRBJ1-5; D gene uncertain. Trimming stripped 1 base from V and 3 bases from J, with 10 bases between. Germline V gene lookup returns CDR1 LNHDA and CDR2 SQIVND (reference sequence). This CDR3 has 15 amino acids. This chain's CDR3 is CASSIGGQLNQPQHF. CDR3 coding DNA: TGTGCCAGTAGTATAGGAGGCCAACTCAATCAGCCCCAGCATTTT.

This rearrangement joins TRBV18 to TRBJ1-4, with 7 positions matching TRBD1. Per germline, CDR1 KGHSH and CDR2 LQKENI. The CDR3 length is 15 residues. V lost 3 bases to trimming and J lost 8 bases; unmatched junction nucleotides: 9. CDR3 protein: CASSPQTGNGEKLFF. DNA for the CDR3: TGTGCCAGCTCACCGCAGACAGGGAACGGCGAAAAACTGTTTTTT.

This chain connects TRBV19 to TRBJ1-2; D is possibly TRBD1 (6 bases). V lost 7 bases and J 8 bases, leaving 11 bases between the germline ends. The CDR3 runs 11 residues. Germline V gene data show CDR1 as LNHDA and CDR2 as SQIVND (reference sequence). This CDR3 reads CASKYREGYTF. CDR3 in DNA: TGTGCCAGTAAATACAGGGAGGGCTACACCTTC.

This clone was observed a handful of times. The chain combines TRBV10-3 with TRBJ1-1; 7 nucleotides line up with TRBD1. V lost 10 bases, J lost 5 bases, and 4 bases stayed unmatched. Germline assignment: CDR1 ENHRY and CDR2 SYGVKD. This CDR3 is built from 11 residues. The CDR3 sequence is CASEQGTEAFF. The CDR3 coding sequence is TGTGCCAGTGAACAGGGGACTGAAGCTTTCTTT.

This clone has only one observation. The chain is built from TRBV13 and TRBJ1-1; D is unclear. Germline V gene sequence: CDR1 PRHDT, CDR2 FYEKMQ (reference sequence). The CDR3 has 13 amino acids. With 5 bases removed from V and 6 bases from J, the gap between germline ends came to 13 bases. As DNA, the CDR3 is TGTGCCAGCAGCCCCTGGAATAGCGCTGAAGCTTTCTTT. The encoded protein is CASSPWNSAEAFF.

CDR3 loop: CAWISPHTLHF. The CDR3 coding sequence is TGTGCCTGGATCTCTCCCCACACCCTCCACTTT. This sequence joins TRBV30 and TRBJ1-6; no clear D. The CDR3 covers 11 residues. The V and J ends lost 4 bases and 14 bases respectively, with 12 bases between them. Germline assignment: CDR1 GTSNPN and CDR2 SVGIG (reference sequence).

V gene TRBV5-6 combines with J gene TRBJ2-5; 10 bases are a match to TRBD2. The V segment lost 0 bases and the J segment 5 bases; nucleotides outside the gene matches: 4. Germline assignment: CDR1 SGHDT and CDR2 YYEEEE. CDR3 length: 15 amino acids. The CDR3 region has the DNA TGTGCCAGCAGCTTGGGTCTAGCGGGGGCGGAGACCCAGTACTTC. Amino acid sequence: CASSLGLAGAETQYF.

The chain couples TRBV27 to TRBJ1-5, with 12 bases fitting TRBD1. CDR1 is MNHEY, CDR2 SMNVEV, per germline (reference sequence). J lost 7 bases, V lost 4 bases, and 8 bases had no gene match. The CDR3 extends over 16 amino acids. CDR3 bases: TGTGCCAGCAGTTCAACCGGGACAGGGGGCGCGCAGCCCCAGCATTTT. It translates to CASSSTGTGGAQPQHF.

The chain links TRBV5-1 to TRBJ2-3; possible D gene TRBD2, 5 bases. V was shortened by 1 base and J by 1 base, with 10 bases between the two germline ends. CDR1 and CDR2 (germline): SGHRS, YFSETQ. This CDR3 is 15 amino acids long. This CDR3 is CASSLSGGRTDTQYF. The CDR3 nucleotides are TGCGCCAGCAGCTTGAGTGGCGGGCGCACAGATACGCAGTATTTT.

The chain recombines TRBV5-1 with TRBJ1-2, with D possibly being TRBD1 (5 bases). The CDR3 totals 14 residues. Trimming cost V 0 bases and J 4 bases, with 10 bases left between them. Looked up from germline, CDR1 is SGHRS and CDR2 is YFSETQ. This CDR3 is CASSLEEGLYGYTF. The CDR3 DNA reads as TGCGCCAGCAGCTTGGAGGAGGGACTCTATGGCTACACCTTC. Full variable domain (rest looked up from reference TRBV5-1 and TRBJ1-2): KAGVTQTPRYLIKTRGQQVTLSCSPISGHRSVSWYQQTPGQGLQFLFEYFSETQRNKGNFPGRFSGRQFSNSRSEMNVSTLELGDSALYLCASSLEEGLYGYTFGSGTRLTVV.

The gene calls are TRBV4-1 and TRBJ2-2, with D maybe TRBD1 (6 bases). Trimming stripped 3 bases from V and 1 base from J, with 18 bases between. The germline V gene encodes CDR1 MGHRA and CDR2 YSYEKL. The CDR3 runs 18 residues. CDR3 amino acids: CASSHQGTGGRNTGELFF. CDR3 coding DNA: TGCGCCAGCAGCCACCAGGGAACTGGGGGCCGGAACACCGGGGAGCTGTTTTTT.

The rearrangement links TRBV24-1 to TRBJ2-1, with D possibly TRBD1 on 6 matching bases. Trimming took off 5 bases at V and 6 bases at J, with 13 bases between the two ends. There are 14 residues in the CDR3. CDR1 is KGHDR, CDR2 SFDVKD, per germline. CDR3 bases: TGTGCCACCAGTGGTACAGGGATGGGCAATGAGCAGTTCTTC. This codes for CATSGTGMGNEQFF.

The CDR3 DNA reads TGTGCCAGTATAGACGGAGGCAATCAGCCCCAGCATTTT. Translated: CASIDGGNQPQHF. The rearrangement joins TRBV19 to TRBJ1-5; D gene ambiguous. CDR1 LNHDA and CDR2 SQIVND come from the germline V gene (reference sequence). The CDR3 loop spans 13 amino acids. The V end lost 7 bases, the J end lost 2 bases, and 9 bases lay between the germline ends.

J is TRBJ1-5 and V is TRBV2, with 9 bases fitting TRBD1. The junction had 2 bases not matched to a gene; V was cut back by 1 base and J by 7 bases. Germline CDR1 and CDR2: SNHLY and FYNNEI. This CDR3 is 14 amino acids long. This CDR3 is CASSEGDRAQPQHF. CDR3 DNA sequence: TGTGCCAGCAGTGAAGGGGACAGGGCCCAGCCCCAGCATTTT.

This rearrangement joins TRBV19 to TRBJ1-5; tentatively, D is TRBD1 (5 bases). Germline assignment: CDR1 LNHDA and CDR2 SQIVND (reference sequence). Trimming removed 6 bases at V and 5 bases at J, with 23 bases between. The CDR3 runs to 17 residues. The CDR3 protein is CASRGAGGVGNHQPQHF. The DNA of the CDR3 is TGTGCCAGTAGAGGGGCCGGCGGGGTAGGGAACCATCAGCCCCAGCATTTT.

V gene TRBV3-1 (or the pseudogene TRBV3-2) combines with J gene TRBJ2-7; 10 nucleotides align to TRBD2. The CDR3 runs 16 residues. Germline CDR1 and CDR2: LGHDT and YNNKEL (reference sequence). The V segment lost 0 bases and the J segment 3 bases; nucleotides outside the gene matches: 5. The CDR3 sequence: CASSQDLGLAYYEQYF. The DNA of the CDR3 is TGTGCCAGCAGCCAAGATCTGGGACTAGCGTACTACGAGCAGTACTTC.

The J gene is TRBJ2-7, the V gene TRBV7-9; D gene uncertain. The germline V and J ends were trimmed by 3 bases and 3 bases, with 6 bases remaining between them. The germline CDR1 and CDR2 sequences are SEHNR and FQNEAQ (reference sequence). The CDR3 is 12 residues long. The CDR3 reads CASSFYGYEQYF. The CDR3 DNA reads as TGTGCCAGCAGCTTCTATGGCTACGAGCAGTACTTC.

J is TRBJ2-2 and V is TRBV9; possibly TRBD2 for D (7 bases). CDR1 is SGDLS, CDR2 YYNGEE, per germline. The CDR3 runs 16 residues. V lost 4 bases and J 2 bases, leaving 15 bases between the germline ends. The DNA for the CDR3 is TGTGCCAGCAGCCCTAGAGGGGGGGTCAACACCGGGGAGCTGTTTTTT. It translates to CASSPRGGVNTGELFF.

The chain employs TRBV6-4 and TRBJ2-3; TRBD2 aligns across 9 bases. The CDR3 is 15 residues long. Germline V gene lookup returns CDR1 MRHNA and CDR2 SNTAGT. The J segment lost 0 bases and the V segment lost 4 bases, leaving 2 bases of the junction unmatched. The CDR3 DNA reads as TGTGCCAGCAGTGTTCTAGCGGGGAGCACAGATACGCAGTATTTT. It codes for CASSVLAGSTDTQYF.

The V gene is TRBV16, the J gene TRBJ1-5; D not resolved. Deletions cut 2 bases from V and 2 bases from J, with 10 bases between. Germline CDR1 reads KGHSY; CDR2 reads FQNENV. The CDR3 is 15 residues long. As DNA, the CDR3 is TGTGCCAGCAGCCAAGGGAGGAATGGCAATCAGCCCCAGCATTTT. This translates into CASSQGRNGNQPQHF.

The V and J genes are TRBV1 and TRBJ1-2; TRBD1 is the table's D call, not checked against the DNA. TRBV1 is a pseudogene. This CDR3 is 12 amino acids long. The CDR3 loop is CTSSQEQLGYTF. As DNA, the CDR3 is TGCACCAGCAGCCAAGAACAGCTGGGCTACACCTTC.

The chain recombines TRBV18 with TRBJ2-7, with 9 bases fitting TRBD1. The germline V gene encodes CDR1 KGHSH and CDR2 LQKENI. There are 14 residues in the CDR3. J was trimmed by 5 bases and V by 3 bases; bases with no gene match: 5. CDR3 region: CASSPRDRDHEQYF. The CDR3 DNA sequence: TGTGCCAGCTCACCCCGGGACAGGGACCACGAGCAGTACTTC.

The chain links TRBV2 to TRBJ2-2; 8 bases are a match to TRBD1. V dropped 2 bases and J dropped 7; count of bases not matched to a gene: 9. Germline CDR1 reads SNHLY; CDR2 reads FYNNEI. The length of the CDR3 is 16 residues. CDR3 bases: TGTGCCAGCAGTGAAAGGGGCAGGGGGCAGGTCGGGGAGCTGTTTTTT. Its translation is CASSERGRGQVGELFF.

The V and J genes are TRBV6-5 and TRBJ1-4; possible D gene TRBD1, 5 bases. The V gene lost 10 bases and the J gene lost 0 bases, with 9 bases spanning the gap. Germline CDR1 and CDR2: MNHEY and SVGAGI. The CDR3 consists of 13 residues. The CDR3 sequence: CATIQATNEKLFF. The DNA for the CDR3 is TGTGCCACCATACAGGCAACTAATGAAAAACTGTTTTTT.

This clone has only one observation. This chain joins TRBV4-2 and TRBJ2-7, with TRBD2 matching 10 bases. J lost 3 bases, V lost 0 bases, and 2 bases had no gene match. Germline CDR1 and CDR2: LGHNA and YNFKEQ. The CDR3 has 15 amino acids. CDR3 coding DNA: TGTGCCAGCAGCCAAGAAAGCGGGGGGGTCTACGAGCAGTACTTC. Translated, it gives CASSQESGGVYEQYF.

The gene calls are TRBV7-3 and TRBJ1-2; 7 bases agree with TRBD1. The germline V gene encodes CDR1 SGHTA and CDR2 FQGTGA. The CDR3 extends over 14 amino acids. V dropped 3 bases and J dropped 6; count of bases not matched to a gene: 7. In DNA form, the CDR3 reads TGTGCCAGCAGCTTGACAGGGAGCCCCAATGGCTACACCTTC. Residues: CASSLTGSPNGYTF.

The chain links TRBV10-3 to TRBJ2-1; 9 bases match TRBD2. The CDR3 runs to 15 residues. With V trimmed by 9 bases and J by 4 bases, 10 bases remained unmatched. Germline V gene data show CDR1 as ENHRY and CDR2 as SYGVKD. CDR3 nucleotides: TGTGCCATAGGGGCCAGCGGGGGGCTGTACAATGAGCAGTTCTTC. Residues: CAIGASGGLYNEQFF.

CDR3 nucleotide sequence: TGTGCTAGTGGTTTGGTGGCAGCGAGGTTATTGACTGAAGCTTTCTTT. This encodes CASGLVAARLLTEAFF. The chain links TRBV12-5 to TRBJ1-1; no reliable D call. Germline loops: CDR1 LGHNT, CDR2 FRNRAP. V was trimmed by 0 bases and J by 5 bases, leaving 16 bases between them. The CDR3 runs 16 residues.

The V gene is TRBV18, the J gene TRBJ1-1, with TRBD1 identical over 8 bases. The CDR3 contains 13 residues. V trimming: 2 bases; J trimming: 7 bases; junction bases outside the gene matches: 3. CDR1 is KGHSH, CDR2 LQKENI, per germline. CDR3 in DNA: TGTGCCAGCTCACCATCAGGGGGCTTTGAAGCTTTCTTT. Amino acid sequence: CASSPSGGFEAFF. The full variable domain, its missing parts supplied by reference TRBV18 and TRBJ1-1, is NAGVMQNPRHLVRRRGQEARLRCSPMKGHSHVYWYRQLPEEGLKFMVYLQKENIIDESGMPKERFSAEFPKEGPSILRIQQVVRGDSAAYFCASSPSGGFEAFFGQGTRLTVV.